The 32 T cell receptor beta chains given below trace back to one sample, sequenced in a study of cytomegalovirus exposure and HLA in healthy donors (dated by TCRdb to about 2017). The library was produced with the immunoSEQ multiplex PCR assay. For the multiplex PCR, a mixture combining 60 forward primers for TCR Vbeta segments and 13 reverse primers for TCR Jbeta segments was used. This immuneACCESS table, as held by TCRdb, lists in-frame sequences with V and J called but not all clones. Of the missing ones, under half trace to an unresolved V gene in checked studies; the others have no known cause. The sample table records 75,000 to 90,000 clones; 75% to 80% of these occur just once. 4.5% of the sample is in the top ten clones. The sample was PBMCs. All receptors derive from a man in his forties in good health and CMV-seronegative.

V usage is TRBV27 and J usage is TRBJ1-2; D may be TRBD1 (5 bases). V gave up 5 bases and J gave up 0 bases, with 13 bases separating them. CDR1 MNHEY and CDR2 SMNVEV come from the germline V gene (reference sequence). The CDR3 contains 15 residues. The CDR3 bases are TGTGCCAGCAGTCCATGGGGGGAGCCTAACTATGGCTACACCTTC. Amino acid sequence: CASSPWGEPNYGYTF.

The gene calls are TRBV7-2 and TRBJ2-5, with TRBD2 identical over 8 bases. Germline V gene lookup returns CDR1 SGHTA and CDR2 FQGNSA. Trimming at V came to 6 bases and at J to 5 bases, leaving 14 bases not matched to a gene. The CDR3 runs to 16 residues. The CDR3 region is CASSRTTSAFAETQYF. The CDR3 nucleotides are TGTGCCAGCAGTCGGACGACTAGCGCATTCGCGGAGACCCAGTACTTC. Complete variable domain (other parts from reference TRBV7-2 and TRBJ2-5): GAGVSQSPSNKVTEKGKDVELRCDPISGHTALYWYRQSLGQGLEFLIYFQGNSAPDKSGLPSDRFSAERTGGSVSTLTIQRTQQEDSAVYLCASSRTTSAFAETQYFGPGTRLLVL.

This sequence joins TRBV5-4 and TRBJ1-4; 11 bases align to TRBD1. With V trimmed by 4 bases and J by 7 bases, 6 bases remained unmatched. Germline CDR1 and CDR2: SGHNT and YYREEE (reference sequence). The CDR3 covers 15 residues. CDR3 in DNA: TGTGCCAGCAGCCTCGGGGACAGGGGGAGTGAAAAACTGTTTTTT. It codes for CASSLGDRGSEKLFF.

This chain joins TRBV19 and TRBJ2-3; D may be TRBD2 (5 bases). This CDR3 is built from 15 residues. CDR1 is LNHDA and CDR2 is SQIVND in the germline V gene (reference sequence). V lost 3 bases, J lost 0 bases, and 10 bases lay in between. The CDR3 protein is CASSIDYPSTDTQYF. The CDR3 bases are TGTGCCAGTAGTATTGACTACCCTAGCACAGATACGCAGTATTTT.

The genes are TRBV10-2 and TRBJ2-2, with D possibly matching TRBD2 (5 bases). Trimming removed 6 bases from V and 6 bases from J, with 14 bases in between. Germline-derived CDR1 and CDR2 are WSHSY and SAAADI. CDR3 size: 14 residues. Here the CDR3 DNA reads TGCGCCAGCAGGGACCTACTAGTCCCCGGGGAGCTGTTTTTT. This encodes CASRDLLVPGELFF.

V and J are TRBV18 and TRBJ2-7; 11 bases map to TRBD2. Germline V lookup: CDR1 KGHSH, CDR2 LQKENI. V lost 2 bases to trimming and J lost 7 bases; unmatched junction nucleotides: 13. CDR3 length: 17 residues. This chain's CDR3 is CASSPAELLAGVSEQYF. The CDR3 nucleotides read TGTGCCAGCTCACCAGCCGAGTTACTAGCGGGAGTTAGTGAGCAGTACTTC.

In its sample, this clone was seen a few times. J is TRBJ2-7 and V is TRBV9, with TRBD2 matching over 12 bases. This CDR3 contains 14 residues. The germline CDR1 and CDR2 sequences are SGDLS and YYNGEE. Germline trimming cut 3 bases from V and 5 bases from J; bases unmatched to any gene: 3. The CDR3 DNA reads as TGTGCCAGCAGCGCCCTAGCGGGAGGGCACGAGCAGTACTTC. This translates into CASSALAGGHEQYF.

The J gene is TRBJ2-7, the V gene TRBV5-5; no definite D call. This CDR3 contains 13 residues. The V end lost 0 bases, the J end lost 4 bases, and 8 bases lay between the germline ends. CDR1 SGHKS and CDR2 YYEKEE come from the germline V gene (reference sequence). In nucleotides, the CDR3 is TGTGCCAGCAGCTTGGCCCGGTTATACGAGCAGTACTTC. This encodes CASSLARLYEQYF.

This chain uses TRBV7-8 with TRBJ2-2; D is perhaps TRBD2 (5 bases). V was pared by 2 bases and J by 6 bases, with 16 bases between. This CDR3 is 16 amino acids long. Germline CDR1 is SGHVS and CDR2 is FQNEAQ. CDR3 residues: CASSLKFRSSPGELFF. CDR3 nucleotide sequence: TGTGCCAGCAGCTTAAAATTCCGTTCTAGCCCCGGGGAGCTGTTTTTT.

J is TRBJ2-7 and V is TRBV5-8, with D tentatively TRBD1 (6 bases). This CDR3 is built from 13 residues. Germline V gene sequence: CDR1 SGHTS, CDR2 YDEGEE. Trimming removed 1 base from V and 5 bases from J, with 10 bases in between. The CDR3 loop is CASSLQGLDEQYF. CDR3 in DNA: TGTGCCAGCAGCTTGCAGGGGTTGGACGAGCAGTACTTC.

The genes are TRBV13 and TRBJ2-5; 7 bases agree with TRBD2. The end of the DNA is better explained by TRBJ2-7, so the J call may be wrong. The V gene's germline CDR1 is PRHDT and CDR2 FYEKMQ (reference sequence). The length of the CDR3 is 14 residues. CDR3 DNA: TGTGCCAGCAGACATCGACTAGCTCAAAACGAGCAGTACTTC. Protein product: CASRHRLAQNEQYF.

J is TRBJ1-1 and V is TRBV18; the D gene is possibly TRBD1 (6 bases). Trimming took off 6 bases at V and 6 bases at J, with 23 bases between the two ends. Per germline, CDR1 KGHSH and CDR2 LQKENI. The CDR3 extends over 16 amino acids. The CDR3 DNA reads TGTGCCAGCTCCTCACATAGGGGGGGAGTAGGAGCTGAAGCTTTCTTT. It specifies CASSSHRGGVGAEAFF.

The chain couples TRBV6-1 to TRBJ2-7, with 8 bases aligning to TRBD1. Trimming cost V 6 bases and J 5 bases; bases outside gene matches: 9. The V gene's germline CDR1 is MNHNS and CDR2 SASEGT. CDR3 size: 14 residues. The CDR3 sequence is CASRKAGGFDEQYF. CDR3 DNA sequence: TGTGCCAGCAGGAAGGCAGGGGGCTTCGACGAGCAGTACTTC.

The gene calls are TRBV27 and TRBJ2-2, with D possibly TRBD2 on 7 matching bases. The germline CDR1 and CDR2 sequences are MNHEY and SMNVEV (reference sequence). Trimming cost V 6 bases and J 7 bases, with 18 bases left between them. The CDR3 spans 15 residues. The CDR3: CASRIGGRISGELFF. CDR3 bases: TGTGCCAGCAGGATCGGGGGGCGGATAAGCGGGGAGCTGTTTTTT.

The V call is TRBV7-8, the J call TRBJ2-1; D may be TRBD2 (5 bases). The CDR3 contains 16 residues. The germline gives CDR1 SGHVS, CDR2 FQNEAQ. The V end lost 9 bases, the J end lost 0 bases, and 18 bases lay between the germline ends. Here the CDR3 DNA reads TGTGCCAGTGCCCCCTTAGCGAGTCTCTCCTACAATGAGCAGTTCTTC. This translates into CASAPLASLSYNEQFF.

The chain links TRBV4-3 to TRBJ1-2, with TRBD1 matching 7 bases. Germline V gives CDR1 LGHNA, CDR2 YSLEER. J was trimmed by 8 bases and V by 2 bases; bases with no gene match: 11. There are 15 residues in the CDR3. The CDR3: CASSQSTGSVWGYTF. CDR3 DNA: TGCGCCAGCAGCCAATCGACAGGGAGCGTATGGGGCTACACCTTC.

The gene calls are TRBV7-9 and TRBJ1-1; D is possibly TRBD1 (6 bases). CDR1 SEHNR and CDR2 FQNEAQ come from the germline V gene (reference sequence). Trimming pared 1 base from V and 8 bases from J, leaving 11 bases between. The CDR3 spans 13 residues. The CDR3 reads CASSLEGDVEAFF. The CDR3 nucleotides are TGTGCCAGCAGCTTAGAGGGGGACGTCGAAGCTTTCTTT.

The rearrangement uses TRBV2 and TRBJ1-1; D might be TRBD1 (5 bases). Trimming removed 7 bases at V and 4 bases at J, with 7 bases between. The CDR3 is 11 amino acids. Germline V gene data show CDR1 as SNHLY and CDR2 as FYNNEI. The CDR3 spells CASIGVTEAFF. CDR3 coding DNA: TGTGCCAGCATAGGGGTCACTGAAGCTTTCTTT. The full variable domain, completed using reference TRBV2 and TRBJ1-1, is EPEVTQTPSHQVTQMGQEVILRCVPISNHLYFYWYRQILGQKVEFLVSFYNNEISEKSEIFDDQFSVERPDGSNFTLKIRSTKLEDSAMYFCASIGVTEAFFGQGTRLTVV.

Only a few counts were recorded for this clone. This chain links TRBV7-2 with TRBJ2-7, with 7 bases lining up with TRBD2. V shed 2 bases, J shed 1 base, and the junction held 5 bases outside the gene matches. CDR1 is SGHTA, CDR2 FQGNSA, per germline. The CDR3 runs to 15 residues. The CDR3 DNA sequence: TGTGCCAGCAGCTTAAGCGGGGCGCCATCCTACGAGCAGTACTTC. Protein: CASSLSGAPSYEQYF.

V is TRBV7-8 and J is TRBJ2-7; 12 positions agree with TRBD1. Unmatched junction bases numbered 6, after V lost 5 bases and J lost 4 bases. The length of the CDR3 is 15 residues. Looked up from germline, CDR1 is SGHVS and CDR2 is FQNEAQ. Here the CDR3 reads CASSRGQGALYEQYF. As DNA, the CDR3 is TGTGCCAGCAGCCGGGGACAGGGGGCTCTTTACGAGCAGTACTTC. Together with reference TRBV7-8 and TRBJ2-7, the CDR3 gives the full variable domain: GAGVSQSPRYKVAKRGQDVALRCDPISGHVSLFWYQQALGQGPEFLTYFQNEAQLDKSGLPSDRFFAERPEGSVSTLKIQRTQQEDSAVYLCASSRGQGALYEQYFGPGTRLTVT.

This clone was seen a few times. The genes are TRBV6-5 and TRBJ1-3; no firm D call. The CDR3 contains 13 residues. Germline CDR1 and CDR2: MNHEY and SVGAGI. Trimming stripped 5 bases from V and 1 base from J, with 6 bases between. CDR3 DNA: TGTGCCAGCAGTCAAACTTCTGGAAACACCATATATTTT. Its translation: CASSQTSGNTIYF.

In DNA form, the CDR3 reads TGTGCCAGCAGCTTGGGGGGGTACACAGATACGCAGTATTTT. Translated: CASSLGGYTDTQYF. This chain joins TRBV11-2 and TRBJ2-3; 7 nucleotides align to TRBD2. CDR1 SGHAT and CDR2 FQNNGV come from the germline V gene. V gave up 3 bases and J gave up 2 bases; unmatched junction bases: 2. The CDR3 is 14 amino acids.

The rearrangement joins TRBV7-9 to TRBJ1-2, with TRBD1 identical over 9 bases. Germline CDR1 SEHNR, CDR2 FQNEAQ (reference sequence). V dropped 3 bases and J dropped 5; count of bases not matched to a gene: 7. This CDR3 is 15 amino acids long. The CDR3 protein is CASSFGTGWEYGYTF. The CDR3 DNA reads TGTGCCAGCAGCTTTGGGACAGGGTGGGAGTATGGCTACACCTTC.

V gene TRBV18 combines with J gene TRBJ2-7; TRBD1 is a possible D gene (5 bases). V lost 0 bases to trimming and J lost 2 bases, with 14 bases between them. Germline V gene sequence: CDR1 KGHSH, CDR2 LQKENI. This CDR3 spans 16 amino acids. CDR3 protein: CASSPPDRGIPYEQYF. In nucleotides, the CDR3 is TGTGCCAGCTCACCACCGGATAGGGGAATCCCCTACGAGCAGTACTTC.

V and J are TRBV7-9 and TRBJ1-1; D is unclear. The germline V and J ends were trimmed by 1 base and 6 bases, with 12 bases remaining between them. The CDR3 is made up of 14 amino acids. Germline lookup yields CDR1 SEHNR and CDR2 FQNEAQ (reference sequence). CDR3 loop: CASSLGGGVPEAFF. In nucleotides, the CDR3 is TGTGCCAGCAGCTTAGGAGGAGGCGTACCTGAAGCTTTCTTT.

The chain carries TRBV28 and TRBJ2-1; 7 bases align to TRBD1. The CDR3 extends over 17 amino acids. Germline V gives CDR1 MDHEN, CDR2 SYDVKM. Germline trimming cut 7 bases from V and 0 bases from J; bases unmatched to any gene: 12. In nucleotides, the CDR3 is TGTGCCAGCACATCCTCGGGACAGCCCAGCTCCTACAATGAGCAGTTCTTC. Its translation is CASTSSGQPSSYNEQFF.

V is TRBV19 and J is TRBJ2-3; tentative D call: TRBD1 (7 bases). V shed 6 bases and J shed 0 bases, with 28 bases lying between them. CDR1 LNHDA and CDR2 SQIVND come from the germline V gene (reference sequence). The CDR3 contains 20 residues. The DNA for the CDR3 is TGTGCCAGTAGGTCTACCCCACTAGGGGGCGGGATTTCTAGCACAGATACGCAGTATTTT. Translated, it gives CASRSTPLGGGISSTDTQYF.

The chain couples TRBV2 to TRBJ2-1, with 12 bases matching TRBD2. With V trimmed by 6 bases and J by 9 bases, 3 bases remained unmatched. From germline, CDR1 is SNHLY and CDR2 FYNNEI. The CDR3 is 13 residues long. CDR3 DNA: TGTGCCAGCAGGCCGGGACTAGCGGGTGAGCAGTTCTTC. This sequence encodes CASRPGLAGEQFF.

The chain combines TRBV11-3 with TRBJ2-1; 13 bases agree with TRBD2. The CDR3 is 17 amino acids. Germline V gene data show CDR1 as SGHNT and CDR2 as YENEEA. V shed 1 base, J shed 9 bases, and the junction held 9 bases outside the gene matches. The CDR3 region has the DNA TGTGCCAGCAGCTTAGGCGCCGGGACTAGCGGGAAGGGTGAGCAGTTCTTC. This gives the protein CASSLGAGTSGKGEQFF.

The chain is built from TRBV14 and TRBJ1-1, with D perhaps TRBD1 (5 bases). The CDR3 sequence is 15 residues long. In germline, CDR1 is SGHDN, CDR2 FVKESK. The V and J ends lost 1 base and 6 bases respectively, with 15 bases between them. CDR3 sequence reads: CASSQVSQGIPEAFF. CDR3 bases: TGTGCCAGCAGCCAAGTAAGCCAGGGAATACCTGAAGCTTTCTTT.

The chain employs TRBV7-3 and TRBJ1-5, with 9 bases lining up with TRBD1. V was clipped by 2 bases and J by 4 bases; unmatched bases: 3. This CDR3 is built from 15 residues. Germline values: CDR1 SGHTA, CDR2 FQGTGA. The CDR3, as DNA: TGTGCCAGCAGCTTACCGGGACAGGGTAATCAGCCCCAGCATTTT. It specifies CASSLPGQGNQPQHF. The variable domain in full, completed from reference TRBV7-3 and TRBJ1-5, reads GAGVSQTPSNKVTEKGKYVELRCDPISGHTALYWYRQSLGQGPEFLIYFQGTGAADDSGLPNDRFFAVRPEGSVSTLKIQRTERGDSAVYLCASSLPGQGNQPQHFGDGTRLSIL.

This clone was seen just once. The chain has TRBV15 and TRBJ2-5, with 11 bases matching TRBD2. The CDR3 spans 16 residues. Germline loops: CDR1 LNHNV, CDR2 YYDKDF (reference sequence). V lost 8 bases to trimming and J lost 0 bases; unmatched junction nucleotides: 8. This CDR3 reads CATQLAGDSYQETQYF. The CDR3 coding sequence is TGTGCCACCCAACTAGCGGGAGACTCGTACCAAGAGACCCAGTACTTC.